This T cell receptor beta chain is drawn from a study of OX40 agonist ivuxolimab in advanced cancers. Across the study: Prior anti-PD-1, anti-PD-L1 or anti-CTLA-4 therapy did not bar entry, and around 39% had some. Partial responses, seen in three patients, involved one hepatocellular carcinoma and two cutaneous melanomas.

Generated by immunoSEQ multiplex PCR, the TCRdb table keeps only in-frame clones and is missing some. The data hold some 60,000 clones, with about 85% observed a single time. Concerning this clone itself: In the same sample, other DNA sequences code for this CDR3.

The clonotype originates from an adult with an advanced solid tumor such as melanoma, head and neck, liver or kidney cancer. Specimen: CD4+ or CD8+ T cells sorted from blood, collected in a trial of the OX40 agonist ivuxolimab.

The CDR3 spells CASSLGLPTYEQYF. The CDR3 DNA reads TGTGCCAGCAGTTTGGGTCTCCCCACCTACGAGCAGTACTTC. The V and J genes are TRBV28 and TRBJ2-7; no reliable D call. V was shortened by 3 bases and J by 2 bases, with 11 bases between the two germline ends. Germline V lookup: CDR1 MDHEN, CDR2 SYDVKM. The CDR3 has 14 amino acids.